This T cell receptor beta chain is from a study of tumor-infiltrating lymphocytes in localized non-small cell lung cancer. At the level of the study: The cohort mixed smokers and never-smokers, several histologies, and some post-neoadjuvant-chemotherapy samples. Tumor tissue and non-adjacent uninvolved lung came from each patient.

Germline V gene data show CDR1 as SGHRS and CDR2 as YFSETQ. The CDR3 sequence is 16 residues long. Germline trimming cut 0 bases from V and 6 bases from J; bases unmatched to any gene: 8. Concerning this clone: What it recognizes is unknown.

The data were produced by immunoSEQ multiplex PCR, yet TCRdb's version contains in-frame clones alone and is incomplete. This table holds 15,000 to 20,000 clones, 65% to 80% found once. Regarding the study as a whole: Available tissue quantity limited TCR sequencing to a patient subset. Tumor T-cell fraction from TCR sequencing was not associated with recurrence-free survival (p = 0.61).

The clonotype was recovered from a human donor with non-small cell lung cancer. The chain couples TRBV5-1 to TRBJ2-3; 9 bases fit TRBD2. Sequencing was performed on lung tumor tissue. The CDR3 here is CASSLVAGGEVDTQYF. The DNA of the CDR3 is TGCGCCAGCAGCTTGGTTGCGGGGGGGGAGGTGGATACGCAGTATTTT.